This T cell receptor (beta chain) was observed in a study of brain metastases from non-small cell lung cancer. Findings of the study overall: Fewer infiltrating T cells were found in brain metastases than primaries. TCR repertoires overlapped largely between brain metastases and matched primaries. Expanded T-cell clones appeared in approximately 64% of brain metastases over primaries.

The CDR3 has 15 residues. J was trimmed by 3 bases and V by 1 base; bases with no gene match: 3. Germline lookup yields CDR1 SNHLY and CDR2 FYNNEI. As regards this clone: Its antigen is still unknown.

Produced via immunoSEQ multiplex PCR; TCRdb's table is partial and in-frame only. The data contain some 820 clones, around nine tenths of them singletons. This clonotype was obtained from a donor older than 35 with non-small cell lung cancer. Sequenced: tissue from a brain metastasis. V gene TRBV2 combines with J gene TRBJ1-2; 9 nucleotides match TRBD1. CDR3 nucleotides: TGTGCCAGCAGTGAAGGTGGACAGGGGTACTATGGCTACACCTTC. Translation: CASSEGGQGYYGYTF.